This T cell receptor beta chain was identified in a study of T cell repertoires in cytomegalovirus infection. The overall study: Indications of both CMV infection and matching HLA type were provided by public TCR beta signatures.

This clonotype has at least ten counts. TCRdb processed the reads anew with MiXCR; each CDR3 protein has one entry. The table shows around 190,000 distinct CDR3 sequences, with approximately 15% occurring only once. V gave up 1 base and J gave up 9 bases; unmatched junction bases: 13. CDR3 length equals 17 residues. Germline CDR1 is SGHVS and CDR2 is FQNEAQ. The V and J genes are TRBV7-8 and TRBJ2-5, with 11 nucleotides matching TRBD2. The sequence came from a human donor in good health (CMV status not recorded). Some clones in this sample may be carry-over from other donors' samples. The sequencing sample was made of PBMCs. Here the CDR3 reads CASSLVTSGSLVKAQYF. In DNA form, the CDR3 reads TGTGCCAGCAGCTTAGTTACTAGCGGGAGTCTGGTGAAGGCCCAGTACTTC.